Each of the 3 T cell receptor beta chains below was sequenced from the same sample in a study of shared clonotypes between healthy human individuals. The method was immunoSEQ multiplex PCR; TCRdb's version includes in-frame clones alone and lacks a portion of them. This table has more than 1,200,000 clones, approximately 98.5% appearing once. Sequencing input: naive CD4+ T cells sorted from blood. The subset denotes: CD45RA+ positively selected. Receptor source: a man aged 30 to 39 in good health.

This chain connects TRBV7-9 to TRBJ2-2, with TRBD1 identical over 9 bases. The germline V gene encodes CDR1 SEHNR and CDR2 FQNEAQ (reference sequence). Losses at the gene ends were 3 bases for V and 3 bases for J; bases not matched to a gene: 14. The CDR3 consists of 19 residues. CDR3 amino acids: CASSLRPDRGRRYTGELFF. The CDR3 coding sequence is TGTGCCAGCAGCTTGCGACCGGACAGGGGTCGAAGATACACCGGGGAGCTGTTTTTT.

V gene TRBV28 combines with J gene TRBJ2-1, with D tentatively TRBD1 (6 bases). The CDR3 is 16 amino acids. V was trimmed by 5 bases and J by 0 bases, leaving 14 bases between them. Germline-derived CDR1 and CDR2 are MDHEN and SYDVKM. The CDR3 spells CASSPTGSISYNEQFF. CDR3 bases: TGTGCCAGCAGTCCGACAGGCTCTATCTCCTACAATGAGCAGTTCTTC.

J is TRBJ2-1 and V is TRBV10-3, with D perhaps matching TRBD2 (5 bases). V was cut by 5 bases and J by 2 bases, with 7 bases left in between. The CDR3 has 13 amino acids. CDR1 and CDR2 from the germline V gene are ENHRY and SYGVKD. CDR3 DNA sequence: TGTGCCATCAGTCAGCGGCCCTACAATGAGCAGTTCTTC. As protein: CAISQRPYNEQFF.